The 5 T cell receptor beta chains below all came from one sample that was sequenced in a study of T-cell reconstitution after alpha-beta-depleted transplantation in children. A TCRbeta library incorporating unique molecular identifiers was prepared. TCRdb ran MiXCR on the PCR reads and lists one entry per CDR3 protein. The top ten hold roughly 27% of the sample, which has over 200,000 distinct CDR3 sequences, approximately 11% seen once. The sequencing here drew on PBMCs, taken before TCRalphabeta/CD19-depleted stem cell transplant. These receptors all come from a child less than two years old with acute myeloid leukemia, due to receive a stem cell transplant.

This clonotype was counted at least ten times. V usage is TRBV24-1 and J usage is TRBJ1-5, with no clear D. Germline CDR1 reads KGHDR; CDR2 reads SFDVKD. Trimming pared 4 bases from V and 0 bases from J, leaving 6 bases between. The CDR3 is 14 residues long. CDR3 sequence reads: CATSDIYSNQPQHF. The CDR3 nucleotides are TGTGCCACCAGTGACATTTATAGCAATCAGCCCCAGCATTTT.

This clonotype was recorded at least ten times. The chain recombines TRBV5-1 with TRBJ2-2, with D hard to call. CDR1 SGHRS and CDR2 YFSETQ come from the germline V gene. V lost 4 bases, J lost 0 bases, and 7 bases lay in between. This CDR3 region has 14 residues. Here the CDR3 DNA reads TGCGCCAGCAGCCGCCAGACGAACACCGGGGAGCTGTTTTTT. It yields the protein CASSRQTNTGELFF.

This clonotype was seen many times. The gene calls are TRBV7-2 and TRBJ2-2; D is perhaps TRBD2 (5 bases). The length of the CDR3 is 13 residues. The ends were cut back, 6 bases at V and 6 bases at J, with 11 bases in the middle. CDR1 SGHTA and CDR2 FQGNSA come from the germline V gene. CDR3 nucleotides: TGTGCCAGCAGGGGATTAGCGTCCGGGGAGCTGTTTTTT. As protein: CASRGLASGELFF.

This clonotype came up many times. The V gene is TRBV6-4, the J gene TRBJ2-1; 8 bases are a match to TRBD2. Germline V CDR1 and CDR2: MRHNA, SNTAGT. The CDR3 sequence is 17 residues long. The J segment lost 0 bases and the V segment lost 0 bases, leaving 4 bases of the junction unmatched. The CDR3 spells CASSDSRGGSSYNEQFF. The CDR3 DNA sequence: TGTGCCAGCAGTGACTCGCGCGGGGGGAGCTCCTACAATGAGCAGTTCTTC.

This chain connects TRBV6-1 to TRBJ2-5; tentatively, D is TRBD2 (6 bases). The germline gives CDR1 MNHNS, CDR2 SASEGT. V was shortened by 5 bases and J by 5 bases, with 15 bases between the two germline ends. The CDR3 runs 14 residues. The CDR3: CASSPGVAGETQYF. CDR3 sequence (DNA): TGTGCCAGCAGTCCCGGGGTCGCGGGGGAGACCCAGTACTTC.